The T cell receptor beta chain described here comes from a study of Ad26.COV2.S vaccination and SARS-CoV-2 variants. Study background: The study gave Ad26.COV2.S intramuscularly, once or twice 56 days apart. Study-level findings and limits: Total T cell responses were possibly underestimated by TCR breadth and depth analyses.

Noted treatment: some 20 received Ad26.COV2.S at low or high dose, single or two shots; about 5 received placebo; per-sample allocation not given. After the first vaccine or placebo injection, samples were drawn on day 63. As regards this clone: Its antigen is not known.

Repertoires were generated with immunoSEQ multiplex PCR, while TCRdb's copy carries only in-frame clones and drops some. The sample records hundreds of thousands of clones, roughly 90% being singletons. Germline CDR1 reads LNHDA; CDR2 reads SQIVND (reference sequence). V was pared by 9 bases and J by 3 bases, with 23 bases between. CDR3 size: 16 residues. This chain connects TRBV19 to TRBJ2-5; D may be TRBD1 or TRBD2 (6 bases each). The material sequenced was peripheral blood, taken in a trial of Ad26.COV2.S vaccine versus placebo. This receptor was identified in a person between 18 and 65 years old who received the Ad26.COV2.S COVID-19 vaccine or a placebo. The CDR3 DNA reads TGTGCCAGAGCCCTAGGGGGGAGGCTAGGGAAAGAGACCCAGTACTTC. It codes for CARALGGRLGKETQYF.